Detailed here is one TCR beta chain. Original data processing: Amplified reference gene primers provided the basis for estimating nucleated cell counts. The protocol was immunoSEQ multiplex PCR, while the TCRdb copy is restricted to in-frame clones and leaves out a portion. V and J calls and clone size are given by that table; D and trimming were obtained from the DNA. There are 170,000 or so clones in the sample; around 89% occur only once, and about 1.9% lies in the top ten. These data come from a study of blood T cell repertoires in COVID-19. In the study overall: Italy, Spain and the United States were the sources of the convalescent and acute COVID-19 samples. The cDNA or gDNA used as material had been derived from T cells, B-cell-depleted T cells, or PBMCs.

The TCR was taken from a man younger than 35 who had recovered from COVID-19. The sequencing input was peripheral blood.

CDR3 loop: CSVVIVATYGYTF. CDR3 DNA sequence: TGCAGCGTTGTGATCGTGGCCACCTATGGCTACACCTTC. The genes are TRBV29-1 and TRBJ1-2; D gene unclear. The V end lost 4 bases, the J end lost 4 bases, and 13 bases lay between the germline ends. Germline V gene data show CDR1 as SQVTM and CDR2 as ANQGSEA. This CDR3 is 13 amino acids long. The full variable domain, with the rest looked up from reference TRBV29-1 and TRBJ1-2, is SAVISQKPSRDICQRGTSLTIQCQVDSQVTMMFWYRQQPGQSLTLIATANQGSEATYESGFVIDKFPISRPNLTFSTLTVSNMSPEDSSIYLCSVVIVATYGYTFGSGTRLTVV.